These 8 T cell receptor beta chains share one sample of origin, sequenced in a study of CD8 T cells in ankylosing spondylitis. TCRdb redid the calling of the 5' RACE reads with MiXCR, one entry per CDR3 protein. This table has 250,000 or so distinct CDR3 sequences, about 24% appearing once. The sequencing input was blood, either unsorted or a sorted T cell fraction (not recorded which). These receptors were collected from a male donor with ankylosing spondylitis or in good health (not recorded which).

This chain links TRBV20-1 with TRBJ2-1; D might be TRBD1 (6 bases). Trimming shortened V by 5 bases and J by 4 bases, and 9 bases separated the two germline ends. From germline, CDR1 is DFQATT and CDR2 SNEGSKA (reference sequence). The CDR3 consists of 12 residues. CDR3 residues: CSAPGTYNEQFF. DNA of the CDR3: TGCAGTGCTCCAGGGACATACAATGAGCAGTTCTTC.

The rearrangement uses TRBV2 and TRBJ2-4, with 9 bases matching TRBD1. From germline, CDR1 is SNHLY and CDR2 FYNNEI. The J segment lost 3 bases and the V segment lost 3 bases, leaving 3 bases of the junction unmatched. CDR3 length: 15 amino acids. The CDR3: CASSEGQGGKNIQYF. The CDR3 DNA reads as TGTGCCAGCAGTGAGGGACAGGGCGGCAAAAACATTCAGTACTTC.

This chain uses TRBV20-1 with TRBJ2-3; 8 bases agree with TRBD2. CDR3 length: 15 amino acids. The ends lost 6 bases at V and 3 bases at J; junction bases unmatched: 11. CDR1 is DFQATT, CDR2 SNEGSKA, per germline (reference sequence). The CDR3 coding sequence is TGCAGTGCCATACAGCCGCGGGGGGTGACAGATACGCAGTATTTT. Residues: CSAIQPRGVTDTQYF.

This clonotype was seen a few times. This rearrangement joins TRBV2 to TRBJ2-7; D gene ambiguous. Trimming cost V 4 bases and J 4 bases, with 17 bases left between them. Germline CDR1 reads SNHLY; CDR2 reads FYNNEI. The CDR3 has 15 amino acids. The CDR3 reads CASSAVSVGVYEQYF. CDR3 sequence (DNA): TGTGCCAGCAGTGCCGTCAGCGTTGGAGTGTACGAGCAGTACTTC.

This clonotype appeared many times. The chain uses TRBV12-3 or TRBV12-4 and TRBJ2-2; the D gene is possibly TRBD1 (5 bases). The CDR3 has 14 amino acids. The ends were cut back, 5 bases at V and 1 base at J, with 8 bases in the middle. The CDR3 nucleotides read TGTGCCAGCAGTCCCCAGGGGAACACCGGGGAGCTGTTTTTT. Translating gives CASSPQGNTGELFF.

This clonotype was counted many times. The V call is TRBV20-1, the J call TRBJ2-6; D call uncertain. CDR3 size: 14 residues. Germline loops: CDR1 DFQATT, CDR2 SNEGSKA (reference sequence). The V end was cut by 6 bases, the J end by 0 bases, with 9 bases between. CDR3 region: CSATLLSGANVLTF. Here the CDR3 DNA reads TGCAGTGCCACCCTTCTCTCTGGGGCCAACGTCCTGACTTTC.

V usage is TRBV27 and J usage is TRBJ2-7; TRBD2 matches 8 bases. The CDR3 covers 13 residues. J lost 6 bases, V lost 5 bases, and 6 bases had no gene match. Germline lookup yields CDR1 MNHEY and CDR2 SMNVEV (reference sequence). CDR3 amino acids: CASSRGGRPEQYF. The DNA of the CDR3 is TGTGCCAGCAGTCGGGGGGGCCGTCCCGAGCAGTACTTC.

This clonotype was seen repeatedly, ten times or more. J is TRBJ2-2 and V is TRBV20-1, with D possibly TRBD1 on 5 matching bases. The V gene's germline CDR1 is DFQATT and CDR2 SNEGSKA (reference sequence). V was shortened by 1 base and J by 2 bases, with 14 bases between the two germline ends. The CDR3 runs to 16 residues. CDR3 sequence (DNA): TGCAGTGCTAGAGGTGGTAGGACACCCAACACCGGGGAGCTGTTTTTT. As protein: CSARGGRTPNTGELFF.